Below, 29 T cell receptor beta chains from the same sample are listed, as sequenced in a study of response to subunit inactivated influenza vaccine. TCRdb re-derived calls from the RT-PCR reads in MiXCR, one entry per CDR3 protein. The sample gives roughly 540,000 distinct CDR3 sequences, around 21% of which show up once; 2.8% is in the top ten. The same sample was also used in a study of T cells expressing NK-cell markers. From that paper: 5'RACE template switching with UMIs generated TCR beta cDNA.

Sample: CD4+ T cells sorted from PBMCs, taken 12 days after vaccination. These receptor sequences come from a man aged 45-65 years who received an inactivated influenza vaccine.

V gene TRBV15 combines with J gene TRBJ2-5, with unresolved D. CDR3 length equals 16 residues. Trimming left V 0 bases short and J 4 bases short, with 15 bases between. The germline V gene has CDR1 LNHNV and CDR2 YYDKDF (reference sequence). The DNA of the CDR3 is TGTGCCACCAGCAGAGACCCTCCCGGCACCGGAGAGACCCAGTACTTC. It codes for CATSRDPPGTGETQYF.

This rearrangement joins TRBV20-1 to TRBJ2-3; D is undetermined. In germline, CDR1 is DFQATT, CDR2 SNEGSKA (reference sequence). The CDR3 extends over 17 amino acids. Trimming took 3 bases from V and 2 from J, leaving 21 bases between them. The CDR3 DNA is TGCAGTGCTAGGCCTTCCTCTTCAGCACTGGCCACAGATACGCAGTATTTT. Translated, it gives CSARPSSSALATDTQYF.

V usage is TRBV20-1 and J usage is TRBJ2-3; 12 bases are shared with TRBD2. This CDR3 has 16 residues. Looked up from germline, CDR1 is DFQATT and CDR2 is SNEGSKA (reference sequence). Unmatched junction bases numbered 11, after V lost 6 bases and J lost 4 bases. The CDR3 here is CSAKRTSGDRADTQYF. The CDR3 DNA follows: TGCAGTGCAAAAAGGACTAGCGGGGACCGGGCAGATACGCAGTATTTT.

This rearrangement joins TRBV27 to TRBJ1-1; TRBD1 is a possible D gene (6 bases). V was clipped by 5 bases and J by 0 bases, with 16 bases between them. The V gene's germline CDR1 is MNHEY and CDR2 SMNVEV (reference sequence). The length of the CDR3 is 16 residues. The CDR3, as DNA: TGTGCCAGCAGTACCCGGACAGTAGTTATGAACACTGAAGCTTTCTTT. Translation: CASSTRTVVMNTEAFF.

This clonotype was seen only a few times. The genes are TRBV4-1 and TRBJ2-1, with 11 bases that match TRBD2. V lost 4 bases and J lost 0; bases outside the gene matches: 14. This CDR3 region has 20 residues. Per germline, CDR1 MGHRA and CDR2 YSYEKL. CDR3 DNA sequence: TGCGCCAGCAGCCGAGCATCTAGCGGGGGGCAGGGAAGCTCCTACAATGAGCAGTTCTTC. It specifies CASSRASSGGQGSSYNEQFF.

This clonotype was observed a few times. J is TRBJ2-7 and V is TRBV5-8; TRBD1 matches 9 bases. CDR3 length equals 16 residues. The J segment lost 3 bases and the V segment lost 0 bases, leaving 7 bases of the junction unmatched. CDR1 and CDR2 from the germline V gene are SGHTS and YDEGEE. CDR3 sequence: CASSLGTGGWGYEQYF. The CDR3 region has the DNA TGTGCCAGCAGCTTGGGTACAGGGGGCTGGGGCTACGAGCAGTACTTC. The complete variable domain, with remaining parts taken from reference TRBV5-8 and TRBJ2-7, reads EAGVTQSPTHLIKTRGQQATLRCSPISGHTSVYWYQQALGLGLQFLLWYDEGEERNRGNFPPRFSGRQFPNYSSELNVNALELEDSALYLCASSLGTGGWGYEQYFGPGTRLTVT.

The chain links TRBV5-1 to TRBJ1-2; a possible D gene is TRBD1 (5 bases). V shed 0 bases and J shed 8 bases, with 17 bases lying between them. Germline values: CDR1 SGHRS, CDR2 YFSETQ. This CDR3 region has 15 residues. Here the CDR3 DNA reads TGCGCCAGCAGCTTGGAGGCAGGCCCGAAGGGGGGCTACACCTTC. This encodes CASSLEAGPKGGYTF.

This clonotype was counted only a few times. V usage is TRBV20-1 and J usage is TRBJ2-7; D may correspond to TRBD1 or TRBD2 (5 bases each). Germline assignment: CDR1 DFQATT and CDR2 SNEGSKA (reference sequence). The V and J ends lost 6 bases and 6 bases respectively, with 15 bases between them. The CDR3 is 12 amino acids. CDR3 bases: TGCAGTGCCCATAGCGTTGGGGGCGAGCAGTACTTC. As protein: CSAHSVGGEQYF.

The CDR3 region is CSAPLAGTQETQYF. CDR3 bases: TGCAGTGCCCCGCTAGCGGGAACCCAAGAGACCCAGTACTTC. The chain couples TRBV20-1 to TRBJ2-5, with TRBD2 matching over 9 bases. Germline V gene lookup returns CDR1 DFQATT and CDR2 SNEGSKA (reference sequence). V lost 6 bases and J lost 1; bases outside the gene matches: 6. This CDR3 contains 14 residues.

The CDR3 region is CASSLSRGQGQPYEQYF. CDR3 DNA sequence: TGTGCCAGCAGCTTATCCCGCGGACAGGGCCAACCCTACGAGCAGTACTTC. The gene calls are TRBV7-2 and TRBJ2-7, with 8 bases aligning to TRBD1. V shed 2 bases and J 2 bases; nucleotides not matched to a gene: 11. This CDR3 spans 17 amino acids. The germline gives CDR1 SGHTA, CDR2 FQGNSA.

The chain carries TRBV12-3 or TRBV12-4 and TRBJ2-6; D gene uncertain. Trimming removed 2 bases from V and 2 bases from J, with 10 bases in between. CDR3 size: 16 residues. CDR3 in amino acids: CASSLRSGAGANVLTF. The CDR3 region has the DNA TGTGCCAGCAGTTTAAGGTCCGGCGCTGGGGCCAACGTCCTGACTTTC.

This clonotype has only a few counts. CDR3 amino acids: CSVDGGTGRTDTQYF. CDR3 coding DNA: TGCAGCGTTGACGGAGGGACAGGGCGCACAGATACGCAGTATTTT. The chain is built from TRBV29-1 and TRBJ2-3, with 9 bases aligning to TRBD1. Germline V CDR1 and CDR2: SQVTM, ANQGSEA. The J segment lost 1 base and the V segment lost 3 bases, leaving 5 bases of the junction unmatched. This CDR3 contains 15 residues.

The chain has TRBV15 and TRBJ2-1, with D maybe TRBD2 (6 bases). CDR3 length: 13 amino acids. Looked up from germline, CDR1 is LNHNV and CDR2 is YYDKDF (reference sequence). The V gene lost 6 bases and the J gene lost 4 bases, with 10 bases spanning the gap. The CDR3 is CATRSGGYNEQFF. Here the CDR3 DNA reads TGTGCCACCAGATCCGGGGGATACAATGAGCAGTTCTTC.

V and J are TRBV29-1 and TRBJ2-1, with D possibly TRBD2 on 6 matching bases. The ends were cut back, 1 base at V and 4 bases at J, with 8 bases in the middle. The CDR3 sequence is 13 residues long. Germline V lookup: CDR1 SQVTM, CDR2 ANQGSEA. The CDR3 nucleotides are TGCAGCGTTGAAGGGGGGAGGTACAATGAGCAGTTCTTC. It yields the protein CSVEGGRYNEQFF.

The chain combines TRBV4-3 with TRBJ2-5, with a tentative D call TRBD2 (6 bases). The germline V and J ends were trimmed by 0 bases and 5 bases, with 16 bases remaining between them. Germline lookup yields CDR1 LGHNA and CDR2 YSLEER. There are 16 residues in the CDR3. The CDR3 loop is CASSQDFGGGGETQYF. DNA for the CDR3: TGCGCCAGCAGCCAAGATTTTGGGGGAGGAGGCGAGACCCAGTACTTC.

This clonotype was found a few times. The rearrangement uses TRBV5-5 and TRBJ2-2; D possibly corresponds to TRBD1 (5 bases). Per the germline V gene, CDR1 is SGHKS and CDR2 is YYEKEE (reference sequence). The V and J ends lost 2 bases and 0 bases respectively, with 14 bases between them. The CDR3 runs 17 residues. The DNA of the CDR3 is TGTGCCAGCAGCTTTTTTGGTCCAGGGTCGAACACCGGGGAGCTGTTTTTT. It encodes CASSFFGPGSNTGELFF.

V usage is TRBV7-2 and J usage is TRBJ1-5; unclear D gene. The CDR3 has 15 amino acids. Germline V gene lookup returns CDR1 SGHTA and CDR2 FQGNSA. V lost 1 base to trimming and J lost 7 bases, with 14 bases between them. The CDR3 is CASSLGLGNGQPQHF. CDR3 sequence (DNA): TGTGCCAGCAGCTTAGGATTGGGGAATGGACAGCCCCAGCATTTT. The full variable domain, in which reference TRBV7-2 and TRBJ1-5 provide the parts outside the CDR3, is GAGVSQSPSNKVTEKGKDVELRCDPISGHTALYWYRQSLGQGLEFLIYFQGNSAPDKSGLPSDRFSAERTGGSVSTLTIQRTQQEDSAVYLCASSLGLGNGQPQHFGDGTRLSIL.

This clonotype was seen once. The CDR3 DNA is TGCAGTGCTAGAAAGACTAGCGGGGGTACAGATACGCAGTATTTT. This translates into CSARKTSGGTDTQYF. The chain is built from TRBV20-1 and TRBJ2-3; 12 bases are shared with TRBD2. The germline CDR1 and CDR2 sequences are DFQATT and SNEGSKA (reference sequence). The ends lost 2 bases at V and 3 bases at J; junction bases unmatched: 3. The CDR3 runs 15 residues.

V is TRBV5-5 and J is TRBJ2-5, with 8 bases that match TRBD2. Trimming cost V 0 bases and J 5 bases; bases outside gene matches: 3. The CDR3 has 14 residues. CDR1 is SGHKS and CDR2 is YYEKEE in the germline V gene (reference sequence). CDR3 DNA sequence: TGTGCCAGCAGCTTGGCGACTAGCGCGGAGACCCAGTACTTC. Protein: CASSLATSAETQYF.

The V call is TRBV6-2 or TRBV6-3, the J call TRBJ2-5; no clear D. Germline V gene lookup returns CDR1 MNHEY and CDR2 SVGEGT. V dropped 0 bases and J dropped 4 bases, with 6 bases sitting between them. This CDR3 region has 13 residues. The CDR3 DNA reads TGTGCCAGCAGTTACTCGAGCCGAGAGACCCAGTACTTC. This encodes CASSYSSRETQYF.

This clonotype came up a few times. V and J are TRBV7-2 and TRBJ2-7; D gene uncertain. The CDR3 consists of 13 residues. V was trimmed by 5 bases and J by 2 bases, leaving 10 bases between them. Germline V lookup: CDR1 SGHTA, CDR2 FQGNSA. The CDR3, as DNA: TGTGCCAGCAGCCAATACCCGGCCTACGAGCAGTACTTC. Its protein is CASSQYPAYEQYF. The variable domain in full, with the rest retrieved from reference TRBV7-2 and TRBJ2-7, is GAGVSQSPSNKVTEKGKDVELRCDPISGHTALYWYRQSLGQGLEFLIYFQGNSAPDKSGLPSDRFSAERTGGSVSTLTIQRTQQEDSAVYLCASSQYPAYEQYFGPGTRLTVT.

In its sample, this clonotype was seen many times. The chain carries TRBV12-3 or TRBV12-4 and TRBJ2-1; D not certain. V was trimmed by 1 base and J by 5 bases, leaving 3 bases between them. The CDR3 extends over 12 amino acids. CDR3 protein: CASSLVDNEQFF. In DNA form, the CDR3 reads TGTGCCAGCAGTTTAGTAGACAATGAGCAGTTCTTC.

In DNA, the CDR3 is TGTGCCAGCAGGTACAGGGGCAATGAGCAGTTCTTC. Translation: CASRYRGNEQFF. The rearrangement links TRBV5-8 to TRBJ2-1, with 7 bases lining up with TRBD1. The V gene end was trimmed by 5 bases and the J gene end by 6 bases; junction bases not matched to a gene: 2. The CDR3 consists of 12 residues. Germline V gene data show CDR1 as SGHTS and CDR2 as YDEGEE.

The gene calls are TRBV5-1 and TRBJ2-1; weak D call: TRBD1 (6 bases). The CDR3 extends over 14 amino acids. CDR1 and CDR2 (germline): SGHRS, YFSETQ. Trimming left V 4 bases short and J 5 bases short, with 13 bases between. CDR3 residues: CASSEGVVNNEQFF. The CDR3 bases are TGCGCCAGCAGCGAGGGGGTAGTCAACAATGAGCAGTTCTTC.

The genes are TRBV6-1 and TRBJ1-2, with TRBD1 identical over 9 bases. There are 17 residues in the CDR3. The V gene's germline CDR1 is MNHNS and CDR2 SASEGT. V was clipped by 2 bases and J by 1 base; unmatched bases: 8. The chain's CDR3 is CASSELFGQGINYGYTF. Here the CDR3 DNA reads TGTGCCAGCAGTGAACTTTTCGGACAGGGGATTAACTATGGCTACACCTTC.

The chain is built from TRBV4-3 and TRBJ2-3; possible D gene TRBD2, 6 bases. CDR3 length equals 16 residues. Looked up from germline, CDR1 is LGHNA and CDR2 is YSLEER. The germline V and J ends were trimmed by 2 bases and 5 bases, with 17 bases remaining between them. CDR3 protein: CASSQQTSGAKDTQYF. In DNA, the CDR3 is TGCGCCAGCAGCCAACAGACTAGTGGGGCGAAAGATACGCAGTATTTT.

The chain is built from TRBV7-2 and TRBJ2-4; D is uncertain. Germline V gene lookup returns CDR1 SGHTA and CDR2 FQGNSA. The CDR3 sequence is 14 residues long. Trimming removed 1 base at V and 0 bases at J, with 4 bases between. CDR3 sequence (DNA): TGTGCCAGCAGCTTAGGTTCAGCCAAAAACATTCAGTACTTC. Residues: CASSLGSAKNIQYF.

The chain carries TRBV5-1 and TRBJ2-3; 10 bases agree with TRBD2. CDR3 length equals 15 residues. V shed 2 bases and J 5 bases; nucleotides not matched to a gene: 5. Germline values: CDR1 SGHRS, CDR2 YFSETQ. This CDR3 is CASSFQRGGEDTQYF. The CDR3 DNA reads TGCGCCAGCAGCTTCCAGCGGGGGGGCGAAGATACGCAGTATTTT.

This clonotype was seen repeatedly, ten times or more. CDR3 protein: CASSLNSRETGELFF. Written as DNA, the CDR3 is TGTGCCAGCAGCTTGAACTCCAGGGAAACCGGGGAGCTGTTTTTT. The chain combines TRBV7-9 with TRBJ2-2, with a weak D call TRBD1 (5 bases). Germline CDR1 is SEHNR and CDR2 is FQNEAQ (reference sequence). The V end was cut by 3 bases, the J end by 5 bases, with 13 bases between. This CDR3 comprises 15 residues. The complete variable domain, with remaining parts taken from reference TRBV7-9 and TRBJ2-2, reads DTGVSQNPRHKITKRGQNVTFRCDPISEHNRLYWYRQTLGQGPEFLTYFQNEAQLEKSRLLSDRFSAERPKGSFSTLEIQRTEQGDSAMYLCASSLNSRETGELFFGEGSRLTVL.